This TCR beta chain was found in a study of identical twins listed by TCRdb under 2016. Study-level background: TCR alpha and beta repertoires from monozygotic twins, unrelated adults of various ages and cord blood were deep-sequenced to test whether fetal clonotypes persist. To rule out contamination, replicate twin experiments were performed at different times with different library preparation protocols.

All donors were healthy Caucasians. The twin cohort comprised three pairs of female monozygotic twins, all aged about 18 to 30 years. CD4+ and CD8+ T cell populations were isolated with positive isolation kits from Invitrogen. This clonotype has a count of ten or more. Its antigen is not yet known. It has no much larger one-base neighbor in the sample; base qualities were not kept. Library preparation was by 5' RACE. The reads were generated on an Illumina HiSeq 2000. A universal primer binding site was added through template switching, and the final cDNA carried a unique molecular identifier so that TCR cDNA molecules could be counted accurately. Specific primers in the conserved constant-segment region were used to synthesize first-strand cDNA for the TCR alpha and beta chains. Each cDNA library was double barcoded, with a SMART-Mk sample barcode plus Illumina barcodes, to control for contamination. Two successive PCR steps introduced TruSeq adapter sequences along with Illumina sample barcodes. The Illumina HiSeq platform was used with custom primers to sequence TCR alpha and beta cDNA libraries. As for how the authors treated the data: Unique molecular identifiers were extracted from raw reads with MiGEC, and CDR3 positions were determined with MiXCR. Recombination models were inferred per individual with the repgenHMM and IGoR tools using an EM algorithm. The analysis of shared clonotypes was done with the tcR package in R, with sharing normalized by the product of cloneset sizes. Out-of-frame nonproductive sequences were analyzed to study raw recombination free of thymic and clonal selection effects. TCRdb trimmed public reads at Q25 via fastp, called clones via MiXCR and kept in-frame beta chains. Every distinct CDR3 protein forms one entry, paired with its most common genes and DNA. The V and J calls, along with clone size, are taken from TCRdb and not from the paper's own processing. In this sample the table shows around 480,000 distinct CDR3 sequences, approximately 14% of which occur a single time. The ten largest clones add up to about 0.54% of the sample.

Points the paper makes about the study in general: Excess twin sharing in beta out-of-frame sequences was weaker because fewer shared sequences lowered the signal-to-noise ratio. Because the same donors could not be followed over many years, the conclusions depended on cross-sectional statistical analysis. Out-of-frame TCR alpha sequences shared between twins showed an excess of low generation-probability sequences compared with coincidental sharing between unrelated individuals. Invariant T cells such as MAIT and iNKT could partly confound zero-insertion analyses, although diverse VJ usage argued against such confounding for most clonotypes. Abundant cord blood beta clonotypes carried fewer insertions; young adult naive repertoires showed a weaker similar trend, while memory repertoires showed none. Out-of-frame TCR alpha sharing in monozygotic twins was systematically underestimated by recombination models, whereas sharing between unrelated individuals was in agreement with the recombination models.

The CDR3 has 12 amino acids, counting the end cysteine and phenylalanine. The entry retains the CDR3 DNA only, 36 bases that are in frame from base 1. CDR1 and CDR2 are drawn from the germline V gene: SGDLS, YYNGEE. Between the V and J ends, shortened by 3 bases and 3 bases respectively, the junction contains 5 bases. Another study also made use of these data, one on yellow fever vaccine responses in identical twins. The second publication reports: The T cell response to vaccination in identical twins was reported by the authors to appear partly convergent and partly personalized. In identical twins, the study followed T cell clones that responded to the vaccine with precision.

The sequence was obtained from a young woman in good health. The sequencing input was CD4+ T cells sorted from blood. Recombination connected TRBV9 to TRBJ2-3; no D gene call is confident. The CDR3 region has the sequence CASSALTDTQYF. Read as DNA, the sequence is TGTGCCAGCAGCGCCCTAACAGATACGCAGTATTTT.